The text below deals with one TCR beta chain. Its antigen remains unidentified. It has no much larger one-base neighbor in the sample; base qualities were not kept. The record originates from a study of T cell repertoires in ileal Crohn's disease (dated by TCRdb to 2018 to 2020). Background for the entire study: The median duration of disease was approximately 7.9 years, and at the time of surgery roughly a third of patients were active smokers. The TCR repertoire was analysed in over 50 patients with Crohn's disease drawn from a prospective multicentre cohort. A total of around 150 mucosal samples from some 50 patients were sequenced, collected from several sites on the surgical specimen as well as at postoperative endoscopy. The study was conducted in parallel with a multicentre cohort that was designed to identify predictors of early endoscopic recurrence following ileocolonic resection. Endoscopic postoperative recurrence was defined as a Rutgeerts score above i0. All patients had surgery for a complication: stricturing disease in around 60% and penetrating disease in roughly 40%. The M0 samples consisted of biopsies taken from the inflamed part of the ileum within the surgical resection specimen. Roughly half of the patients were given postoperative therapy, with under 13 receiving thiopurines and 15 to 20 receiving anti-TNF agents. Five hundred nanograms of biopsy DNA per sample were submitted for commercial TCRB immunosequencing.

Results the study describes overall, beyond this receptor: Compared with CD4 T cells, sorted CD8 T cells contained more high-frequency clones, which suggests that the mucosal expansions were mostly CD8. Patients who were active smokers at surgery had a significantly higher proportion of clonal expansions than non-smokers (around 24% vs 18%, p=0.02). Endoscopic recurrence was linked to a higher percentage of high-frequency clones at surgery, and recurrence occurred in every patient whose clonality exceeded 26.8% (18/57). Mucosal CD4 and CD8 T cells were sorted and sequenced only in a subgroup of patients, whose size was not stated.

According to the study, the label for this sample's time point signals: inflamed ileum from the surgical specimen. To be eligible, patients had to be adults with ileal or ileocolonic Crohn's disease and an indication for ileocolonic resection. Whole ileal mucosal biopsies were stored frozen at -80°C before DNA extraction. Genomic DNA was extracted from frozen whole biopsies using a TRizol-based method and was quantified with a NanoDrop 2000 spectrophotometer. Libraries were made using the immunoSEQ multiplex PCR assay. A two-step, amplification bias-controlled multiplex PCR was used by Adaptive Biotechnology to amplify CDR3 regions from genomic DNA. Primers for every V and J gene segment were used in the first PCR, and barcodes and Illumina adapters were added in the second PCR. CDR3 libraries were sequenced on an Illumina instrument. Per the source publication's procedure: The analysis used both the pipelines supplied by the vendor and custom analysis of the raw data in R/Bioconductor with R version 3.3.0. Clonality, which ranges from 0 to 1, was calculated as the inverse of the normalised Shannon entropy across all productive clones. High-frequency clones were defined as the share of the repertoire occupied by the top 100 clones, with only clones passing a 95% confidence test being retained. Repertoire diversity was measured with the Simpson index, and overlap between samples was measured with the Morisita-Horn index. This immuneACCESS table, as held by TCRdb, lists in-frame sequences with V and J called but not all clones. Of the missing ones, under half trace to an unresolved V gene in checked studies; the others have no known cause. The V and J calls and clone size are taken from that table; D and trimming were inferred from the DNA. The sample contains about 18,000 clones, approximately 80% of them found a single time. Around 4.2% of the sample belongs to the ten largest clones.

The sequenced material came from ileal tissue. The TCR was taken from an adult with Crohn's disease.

The nucleotide sequence reads TGTGCCAGCAGTGAAGGAAAATCACACACAGATACGCAGTATTTT. Its translation reads: CASSEGKSHTDTQYF. This sequence uses TRBV6-1 and TRBJ2-3; no D gene is confidently identified. At the junction V is shortened by 1 base and J by 2 bases, with 10 bases in between. Inclusive of the bounding cysteine and phenylalanine, the CDR3 is 15 residues long. Just the 45-base CDR3 DNA is kept, in frame starting at base 1. The germline V gene gives CDR1 as MNHNS and CDR2 as SASEGT.